One sample yielded the 16 T cell receptor beta chains listed below, sequenced in a study of human T cells and chemical hapten exposure. Time point here: patch test 3, about 24 weeks after DPC sensitization. Treatment of the sample: therapeutic diphenylcyclopropenone sensitization with weekly scalp DPC. TCRdb independently ran MiXCR on the RACE reads; one entry per CDR3 protein. The table has 28,000 or so distinct CDR3 sequences, 5.8% seen once. This sample comprised whole blood, obtained in connection with sensitization to the hapten diphenylcyclopropenone (DPC). All receptors derive from a man younger than 45 with alopecia areata. Some clones in this sample may be carry-over from other donors' samples.

As DNA, the CDR3 is TGTGCCAGCAACCGTCAGGGGGACGCTAAGGAGCAGTACTTC. Translated, it gives CASNRQGDAKEQYF. The chain joins TRBV27 to TRBJ2-7; 7 bases align to TRBD1. J lost 7 bases, V lost 7 bases, and 13 bases had no gene match. The CDR3 is made up of 14 amino acids. The germline V gene encodes CDR1 MNHEY and CDR2 SMNVEV (reference sequence).

This chain connects TRBV2 to TRBJ1-1; tentatively, D is TRBD1 (5 bases). The V gene's germline CDR1 is SNHLY and CDR2 FYNNEI. V shed 5 bases and J shed 5 bases, with 18 bases lying between them. The CDR3 consists of 15 residues. The CDR3 is CASSFTGYMGTEAFF. In DNA, the CDR3 is TGTGCCAGCAGTTTTACAGGATATATGGGGACTGAAGCTTTCTTT.

This clonotype was detected many times. The chain uses TRBV12-3 or TRBV12-4 and TRBJ2-6; no clear D gene. There are 14 residues in the CDR3. Trimming took off 2 bases at V and 4 bases at J, with 6 bases between the two ends. The CDR3 spells CASSLRSGANVLTF. In nucleotides, the CDR3 is TGTGCCAGCAGTTTAAGATCGGGGGCCAACGTCCTGACTTTC.

This clonotype was counted many times. The chain carries TRBV15 and TRBJ1-1, with unresolved D. Trimming removed 0 bases from V and 0 bases from J, with 8 bases in between. The CDR3 consists of 15 residues. Per the germline V gene, CDR1 is LNHNV and CDR2 is YYDKDF (reference sequence). In nucleotides, the CDR3 is TGTGCCACCAGCAGAGAAGGATCCATGAACACTGAAGCTTTCTTT. This codes for CATSREGSMNTEAFF.

At least ten counts were recorded for this clonotype. The chain recombines TRBV12-3 or TRBV12-4 with TRBJ1-2; no firm D call. CDR3 length: 11 amino acids. The V end lost 2 bases, the J end lost 7 bases, and 5 bases lay between the germline ends. CDR3 sequence (DNA): TGTGCCAGCAGTTTAAAGGGTGGCTACACCTTC. Protein: CASSLKGGYTF.

The sample holds many counts of this clonotype. This chain uses TRBV12-3 or TRBV12-4 with TRBJ2-1; D call uncertain. The ends were cut back, 2 bases at V and 8 bases at J, with 13 bases in the middle. This CDR3 has 14 amino acids. CDR3 DNA: TGTGCCAGCAGTTTAAGTGGAGTCCTGGATGAGCAGTTCTTC. It is translated as CASSLSGVLDEQFF.

In its sample, this clonotype was seen many times. V is TRBV24-1 and J is TRBJ2-7; 9 bases align to TRBD1. Trimming cost V 5 bases and J 5 bases; bases outside gene matches: 9. The CDR3 totals 15 residues. CDR1 is KGHDR and CDR2 is SFDVKD in the germline V gene. CDR3 in amino acids: CATSGPGQGSNEQYF. Written as DNA, the CDR3 is TGTGCCACCAGTGGTCCGGGACAGGGTTCCAACGAGCAGTACTTC.

Many counts were recorded for this clonotype. J is TRBJ1-5 and V is TRBV27, with D possibly TRBD1 on 5 matching bases. This CDR3 has 12 amino acids. Germline-derived CDR1 and CDR2 are MNHEY and SMNVEV (reference sequence). The V and J ends lost 6 bases and 9 bases respectively, with 12 bases between them. CDR3 in amino acids: CASREGYGPQHF. The CDR3 bases are TGTGCCAGCAGAGAGGGGTACGGGCCCCAGCATTTT.

The chain carries TRBV20-1 and TRBJ2-6; D remains unclear. Trimming took 5 bases from V and 1 from J, leaving 6 bases between them. This CDR3 region has 13 residues. Germline CDR1 DFQATT, CDR2 SNEGSKA (reference sequence). CDR3: CSAATSGANVLTF. The CDR3 DNA sequence: TGCAGTGCTGCGACTTCTGGGGCCAACGTCCTGACTTTC.

This clonotype was detected ten times or more. This rearrangement joins TRBV7-2 to TRBJ2-7, with D perhaps matching TRBD2 (5 bases). There are 14 residues in the CDR3. Germline CDR1 is SGHTA and CDR2 is FQGNSA. Trimming took 3 bases from V and 7 from J, leaving 16 bases between them. The CDR3: CASSLEDLSGEQYF. As DNA, the CDR3 is TGTGCCAGCAGCTTGGAGGATCTGTCTGGGGAGCAGTACTTC.

At least ten counts were recorded for this clonotype. The chain links TRBV7-2 to TRBJ1-1; the D is unclear. CDR1 is SGHTA and CDR2 is FQGNSA in the germline V gene. Trimming took 2 bases from V and 5 from J, leaving 9 bases between them. The CDR3 has 13 residues. The DNA for the CDR3 is TGTGCCAGCAGCTTAACGGGGAGGACTGAAGCTTTCTTT. This translates into CASSLTGRTEAFF.

The chain employs TRBV5-3 and TRBJ1-1, with D possibly TRBD1 on 5 matching bases. TRBV5-3 is assigned to the ORF class and has an uncertain function. CDR3 length equals 14 residues. The germline V and J ends were trimmed by 0 bases and 2 bases, with 8 bases remaining between them. CDR3 sequence reads: CARSLVRGNTEAFF. In DNA, the CDR3 is TGTGCCAGAAGCTTGGTTCGGGGCAACACTGAAGCTTTCTTT.

The table lists this clonotype with many counts. The chain has TRBV4-3 and TRBJ2-3; possible D gene TRBD1, 6 bases. Germline loops: CDR1 LGHNA, CDR2 YSLEER. Trimming removed 0 bases from V and 4 bases from J, with 23 bases in between. The CDR3 length is 19 residues. CDR3 sequence (DNA): TGCGCCAGCAGCCAAGATCTGGGTGGGGCAGGGGCGTCAGCAGATACGCAGTATTTT. Protein: CASSQDLGGAGASADTQYF.

This clonotype has ten or more counts. The chain combines TRBV7-9 with TRBJ1-5; TRBD1 might be the D (5 bases). The V gene lost 3 bases and the J gene lost 0 bases, with 9 bases spanning the gap. The CDR3 runs 15 residues. From germline, CDR1 is SEHNR and CDR2 FQNEAQ (reference sequence). CDR3 sequence reads: CASSFSGNSNQPQHF. CDR3 nucleotide sequence: TGTGCCAGCAGCTTCTCAGGGAATAGCAATCAGCCCCAGCATTTT.

This clonotype came up many times. The chain combines TRBV29-1 with TRBJ2-3, with 11 bases fitting TRBD1. The CDR3 length is 14 residues. Looked up from germline, CDR1 is SQVTM and CDR2 is ANQGSEA. The V and J ends lost 4 bases and 3 bases, in that order; junction bases with no gene match: 3. Here the CDR3 DNA reads TGCAGCGTTGGGGACAGGGGGAAGACAGATACGCAGTATTTT. The encoded protein is CSVGDRGKTDTQYF.

This clonotype was detected only a few times. V usage is TRBV20-1 and J usage is TRBJ2-5; 12 bases are a match to TRBD2. Germline V CDR1 and CDR2: DFQATT, SNEGSKA (reference sequence). V lost 1 base, J lost 1 base, and 13 bases stayed unmatched. The CDR3 contains 19 residues. Here the CDR3 reads CSARAPPGLAGTTQETQYF. In DNA form, the CDR3 reads TGCAGTGCTAGAGCTCCACCTGGACTAGCGGGGACTACCCAAGAGACCCAGTACTTC.